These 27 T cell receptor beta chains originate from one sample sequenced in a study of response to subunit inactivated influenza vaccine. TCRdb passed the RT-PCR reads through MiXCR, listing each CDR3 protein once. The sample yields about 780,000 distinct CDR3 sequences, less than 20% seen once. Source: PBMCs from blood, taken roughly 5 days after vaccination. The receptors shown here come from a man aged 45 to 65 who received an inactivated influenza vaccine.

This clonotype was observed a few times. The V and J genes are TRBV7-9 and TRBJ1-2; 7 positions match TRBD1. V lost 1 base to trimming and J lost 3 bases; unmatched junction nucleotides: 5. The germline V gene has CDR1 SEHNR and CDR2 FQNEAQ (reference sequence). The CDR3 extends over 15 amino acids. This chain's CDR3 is CASSLGRDRDYGYTF. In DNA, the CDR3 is TGTGCCAGCAGCTTAGGCCGTGACAGGGACTATGGCTACACCTTC.

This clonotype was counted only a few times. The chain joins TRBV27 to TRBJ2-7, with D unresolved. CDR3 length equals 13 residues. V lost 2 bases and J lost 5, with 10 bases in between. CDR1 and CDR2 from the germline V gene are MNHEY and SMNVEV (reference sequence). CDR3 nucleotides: TGTGCCAGCAGTTTAAGCTCGGTAAACGAGCAGTACTTC. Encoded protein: CASSLSSVNEQYF.

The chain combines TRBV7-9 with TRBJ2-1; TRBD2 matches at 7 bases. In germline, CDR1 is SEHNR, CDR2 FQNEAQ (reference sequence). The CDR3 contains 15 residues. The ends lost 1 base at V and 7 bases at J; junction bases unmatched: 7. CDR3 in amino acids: CASSLGSGKGNEQFF. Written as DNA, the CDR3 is TGTGCCAGCAGCTTAGGGAGCGGGAAGGGGAATGAGCAGTTCTTC.

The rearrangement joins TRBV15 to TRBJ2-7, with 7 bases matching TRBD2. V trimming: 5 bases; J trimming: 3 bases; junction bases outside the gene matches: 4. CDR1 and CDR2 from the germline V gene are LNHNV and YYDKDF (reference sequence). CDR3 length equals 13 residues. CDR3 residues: CATSGLADYEQYF. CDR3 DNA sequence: TGTGCCACCAGCGGGCTAGCGGACTACGAGCAGTACTTC.

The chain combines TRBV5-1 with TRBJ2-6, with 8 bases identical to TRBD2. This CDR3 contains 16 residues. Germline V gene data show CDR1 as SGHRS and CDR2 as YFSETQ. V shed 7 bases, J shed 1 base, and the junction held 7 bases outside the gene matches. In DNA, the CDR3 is TGCGCCAGCGCGGGGGGCGGCGGATCTGGGGCCAACGTCCTGACTTTC. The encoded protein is CASAGGGGSGANVLTF.

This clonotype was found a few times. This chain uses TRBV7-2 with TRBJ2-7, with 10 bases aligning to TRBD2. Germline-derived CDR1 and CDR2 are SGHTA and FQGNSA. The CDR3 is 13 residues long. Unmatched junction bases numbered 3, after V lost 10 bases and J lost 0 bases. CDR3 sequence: CAIGLADSYEQYF. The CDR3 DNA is TGTGCCATCGGACTAGCGGACTCCTACGAGCAGTACTTC.

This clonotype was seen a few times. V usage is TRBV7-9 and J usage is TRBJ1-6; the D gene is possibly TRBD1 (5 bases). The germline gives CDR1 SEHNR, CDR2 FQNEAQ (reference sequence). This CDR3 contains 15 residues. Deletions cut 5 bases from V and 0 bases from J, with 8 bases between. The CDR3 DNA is TGTGCCAGCAGCCTCGGGACCTCCTATAATTCACCCCTCCACTTT. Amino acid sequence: CASSLGTSYNSPLHF.

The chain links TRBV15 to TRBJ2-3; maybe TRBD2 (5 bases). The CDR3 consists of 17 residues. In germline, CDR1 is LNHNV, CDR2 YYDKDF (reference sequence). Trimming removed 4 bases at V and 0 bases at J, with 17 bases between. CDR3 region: CATSTPNRRSSTDTQYF. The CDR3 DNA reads TGTGCCACCAGCACCCCAAACCGGAGGTCTAGCACAGATACGCAGTATTTT.

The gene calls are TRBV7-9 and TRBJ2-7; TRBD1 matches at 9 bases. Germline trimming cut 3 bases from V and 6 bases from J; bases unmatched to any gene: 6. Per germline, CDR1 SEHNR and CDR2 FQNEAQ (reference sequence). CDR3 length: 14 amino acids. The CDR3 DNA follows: TGTGCCAGCAGCTTGGGACAGGGCGAGGGCGAGCAGTACTTC. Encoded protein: CASSLGQGEGEQYF.

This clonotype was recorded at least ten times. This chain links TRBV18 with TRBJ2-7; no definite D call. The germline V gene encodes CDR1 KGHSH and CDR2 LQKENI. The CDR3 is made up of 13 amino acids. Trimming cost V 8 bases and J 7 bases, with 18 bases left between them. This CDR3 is CASARQLLREQYF. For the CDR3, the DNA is TGTGCCAGCGCTAGACAACTACTACGAGAGCAGTACTTC.

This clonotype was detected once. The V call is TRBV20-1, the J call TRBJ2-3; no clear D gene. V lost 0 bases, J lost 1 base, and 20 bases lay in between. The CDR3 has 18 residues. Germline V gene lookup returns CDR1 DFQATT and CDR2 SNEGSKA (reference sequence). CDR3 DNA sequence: TGCAGTGCTAGAGATCGTCGAGACCCACGCCCGGGCACAGATACGCAGTATTTT. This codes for CSARDRRDPRPGTDTQYF.

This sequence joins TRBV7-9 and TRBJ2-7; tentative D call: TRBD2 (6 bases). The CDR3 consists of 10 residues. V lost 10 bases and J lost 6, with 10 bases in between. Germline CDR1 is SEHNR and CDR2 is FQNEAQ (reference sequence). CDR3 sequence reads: CAIGGSEQYF. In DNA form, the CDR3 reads TGTGCCATTGGAGGGAGCGAGCAGTACTTC.

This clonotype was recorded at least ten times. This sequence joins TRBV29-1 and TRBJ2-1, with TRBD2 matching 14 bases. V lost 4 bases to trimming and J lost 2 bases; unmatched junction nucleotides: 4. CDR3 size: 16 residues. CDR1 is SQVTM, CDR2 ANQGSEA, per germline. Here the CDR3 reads CSVGLAGGQAYNEQFF. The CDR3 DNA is TGCAGCGTTGGACTAGCGGGAGGGCAGGCCTACAATGAGCAGTTCTTC.

The CDR3 spells CSASRGEDGYTF. In DNA, the CDR3 is TGCAGTGCTAGTAGAGGGGAGGATGGCTACACCTTC. The rearrangement joins TRBV20-1 to TRBJ1-2; tentative D call: TRBD1 (5 bases). Trimming cost V 3 bases and J 6 bases, with 11 bases left between them. This CDR3 is 12 amino acids long. From germline, CDR1 is DFQATT and CDR2 SNEGSKA (reference sequence).

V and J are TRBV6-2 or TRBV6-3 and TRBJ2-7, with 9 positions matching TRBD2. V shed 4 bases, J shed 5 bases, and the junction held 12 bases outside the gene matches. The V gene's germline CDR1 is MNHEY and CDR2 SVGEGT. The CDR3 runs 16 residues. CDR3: CASSSPLAGTGDEQYF. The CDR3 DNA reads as TGTGCCAGCAGTTCTCCCCTAGCGGGGACCGGGGACGAGCAGTACTTC.

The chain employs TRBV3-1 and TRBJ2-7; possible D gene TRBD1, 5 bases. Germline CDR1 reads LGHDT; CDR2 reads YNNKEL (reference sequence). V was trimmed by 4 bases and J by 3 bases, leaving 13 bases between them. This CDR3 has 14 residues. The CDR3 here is CASSPTARRYEQYF. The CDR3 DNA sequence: TGTGCCAGCAGCCCGACAGCCCGACGCTACGAGCAGTACTTC.

Written as DNA, the CDR3 is TGTGCCAGCAGCCCCCCAGTAGCGGGAGGGCCTGGCGAGCAGTTCTTC. It codes for CASSPPVAGGPGEQFF. The chain employs TRBV6-2 or TRBV6-3 and TRBJ2-1; 11 bases line up with TRBD2. J was trimmed by 10 bases and V by 6 bases; bases with no gene match: 14. This CDR3 is 16 amino acids long. Germline CDR1 reads MNHEY; CDR2 reads SVGEGT.

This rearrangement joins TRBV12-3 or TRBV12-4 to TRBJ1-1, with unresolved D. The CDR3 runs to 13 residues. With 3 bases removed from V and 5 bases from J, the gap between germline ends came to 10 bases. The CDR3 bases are TGTGCCAGCAGTTTTGACGGGTGGACTGAAGCTTTCTTT. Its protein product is CASSFDGWTEAFF.

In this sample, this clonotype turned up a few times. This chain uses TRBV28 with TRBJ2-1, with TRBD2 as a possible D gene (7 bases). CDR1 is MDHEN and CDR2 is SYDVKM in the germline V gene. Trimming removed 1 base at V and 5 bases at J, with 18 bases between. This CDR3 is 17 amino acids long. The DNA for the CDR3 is TGTGCCAGCAGTTTATTCCGGGGAGCGGGACACGACAATGAGCAGTTCTTC. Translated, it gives CASSLFRGAGHDNEQFF.

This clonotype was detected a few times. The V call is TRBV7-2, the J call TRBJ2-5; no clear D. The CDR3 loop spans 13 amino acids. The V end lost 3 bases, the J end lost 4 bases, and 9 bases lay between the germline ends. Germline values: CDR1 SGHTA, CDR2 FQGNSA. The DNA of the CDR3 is TGTGCCAGCAGCTTTTGGCAGAGAGAGACCCAGTACTTC. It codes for CASSFWQRETQYF.

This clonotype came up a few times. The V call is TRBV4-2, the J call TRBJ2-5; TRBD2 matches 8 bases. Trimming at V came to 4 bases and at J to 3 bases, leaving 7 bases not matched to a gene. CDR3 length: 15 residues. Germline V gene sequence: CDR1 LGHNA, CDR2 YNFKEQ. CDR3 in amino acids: CASSPRSGTKETQYF. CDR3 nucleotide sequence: TGTGCCAGCAGCCCACGTAGCGGGACGAAAGAGACCCAGTACTTC.

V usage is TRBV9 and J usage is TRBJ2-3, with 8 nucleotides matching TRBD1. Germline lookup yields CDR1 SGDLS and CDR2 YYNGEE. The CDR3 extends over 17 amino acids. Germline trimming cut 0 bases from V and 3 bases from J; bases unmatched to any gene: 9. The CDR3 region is CASSVGLAGGATDTQYF. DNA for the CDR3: TGTGCCAGCAGCGTAGGTCTGGCAGGGGGCGCGACAGATACGCAGTATTTT.

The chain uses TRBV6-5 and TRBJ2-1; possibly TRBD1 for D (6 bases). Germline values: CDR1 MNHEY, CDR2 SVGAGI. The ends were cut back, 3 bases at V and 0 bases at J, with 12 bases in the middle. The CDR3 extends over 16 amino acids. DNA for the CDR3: TGTGCCAGCAGTTATCAGGGGCGAAGCTCCTACAATGAGCAGTTCTTC. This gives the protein CASSYQGRSSYNEQFF.

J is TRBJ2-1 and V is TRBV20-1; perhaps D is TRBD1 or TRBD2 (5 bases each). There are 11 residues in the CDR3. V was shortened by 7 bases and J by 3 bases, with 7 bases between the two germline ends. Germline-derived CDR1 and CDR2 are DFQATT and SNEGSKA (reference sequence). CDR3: CSGDRYNEQFF. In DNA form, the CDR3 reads TGCAGTGGGGACCGCTACAATGAGCAGTTCTTC.

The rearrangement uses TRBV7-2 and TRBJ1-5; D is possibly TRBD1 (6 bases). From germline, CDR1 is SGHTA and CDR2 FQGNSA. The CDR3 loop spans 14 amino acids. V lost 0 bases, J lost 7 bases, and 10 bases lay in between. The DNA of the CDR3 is TGTGCCAGCAGCTTAGCAGGGGGTCCCCAGCCCCAGCATTTT. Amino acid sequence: CASSLAGGPQPQHF.

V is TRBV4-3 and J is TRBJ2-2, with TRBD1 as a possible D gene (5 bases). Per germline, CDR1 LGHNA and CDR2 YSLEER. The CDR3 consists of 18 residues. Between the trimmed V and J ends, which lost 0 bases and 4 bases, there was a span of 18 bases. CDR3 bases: TGCGCCAGCAGCCAAGATAGTAGGGCAGGGCGACGCACCGGGGAGCTGTTTTTT. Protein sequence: CASSQDSRAGRRTGELFF.

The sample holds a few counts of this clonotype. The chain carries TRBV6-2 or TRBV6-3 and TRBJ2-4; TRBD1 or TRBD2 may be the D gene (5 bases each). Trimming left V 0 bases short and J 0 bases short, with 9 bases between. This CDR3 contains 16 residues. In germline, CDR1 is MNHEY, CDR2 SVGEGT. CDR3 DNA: TGTGCCAGCAGTTACTCGATGGGGACAGCCAAAAACATTCAGTACTTC. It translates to CASSYSMGTAKNIQYF.